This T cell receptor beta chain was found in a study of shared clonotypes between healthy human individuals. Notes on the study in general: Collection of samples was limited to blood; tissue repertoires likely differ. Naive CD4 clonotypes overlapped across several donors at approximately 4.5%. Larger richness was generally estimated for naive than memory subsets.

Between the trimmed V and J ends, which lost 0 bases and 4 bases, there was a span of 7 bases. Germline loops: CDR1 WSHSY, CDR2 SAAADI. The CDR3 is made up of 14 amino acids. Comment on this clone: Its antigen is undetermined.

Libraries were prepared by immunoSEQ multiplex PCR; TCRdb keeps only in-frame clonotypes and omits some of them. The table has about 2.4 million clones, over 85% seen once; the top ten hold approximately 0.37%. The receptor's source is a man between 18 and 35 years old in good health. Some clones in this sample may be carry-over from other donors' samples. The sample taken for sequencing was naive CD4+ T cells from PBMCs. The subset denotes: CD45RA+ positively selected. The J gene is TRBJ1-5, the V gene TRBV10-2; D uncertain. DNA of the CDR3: TGCGCCAGCAGTGAGTCGACATTGAATCAGCCCCAGCATTTT. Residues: CASSESTLNQPQHF.